This TCR beta chain was found in a study of T cell repertoires in ileal Crohn's disease. Turning to the study itself: Surgery for a complication: stricturing in approximately 60%, penetrating in roughly 40%.

A note on this clone: Its cognate antigen is unknown.

Profiling relied on immunoSEQ multiplex PCR, and the TCRdb table lists in-frame clones only, not all of them. The sample lists roughly 6,600 clones; around 93% were seen once. The CDR3 sequence is 11 residues long. Trimming left V 2 bases short and J 4 bases short, with 3 bases between. The germline V gene encodes CDR1 DFQATT and CDR2 SNEGSKA (reference sequence). Broader study findings: Endoscopic recurrence occurred in every patient whose clonality exceeded 26.8%. Clonal expansions were more frequent in active smokers than non-smokers at surgery. High-frequency clones were more common in sorted CD8 than CD4 cells.

This chain joins TRBV20-1 and TRBJ2-1; no reliable D call. The TCR sequence derives from an adult with Crohn's disease. Sequencing input: ileal tissue. The CDR3 bases are TGCAGTGCTAGACCATACAATGAGCAGTTCTTC. As protein: CSARPYNEQFF.